This T cell receptor beta chain was found in a study of T cell changes during pregnancy in multiple sclerosis. This clone was counted a single time. CDR3 length: 14 residues. CDR1 is SGHDN and CDR2 is FVKESK in the germline V gene. V was clipped by 2 bases and J by 5 bases; unmatched bases: 4. Sequencing was performed with immunoSEQ multiplex PCR; in TCRdb, only in-frame clones are kept and a portion is missing. The profile covers fewer than 20,000 clones, with around 90% appearing a single time and roughly an eighth taken by the ten largest. The receptor was derived from a female donor in good health, enrolled as a control in a pregnancy study. The specimen comprised CD8+ T cells from peripheral blood mononuclear cells, sampled after pregnancy. V is TRBV14 and J is TRBJ2-7; 9 nucleotides line up with TRBD2. The DNA for the CDR3 is TGTGCCAGCAGCCAAAGTTTAGCGGGAGACGAGCAGTACTTC. It codes for CASSQSLAGDEQYF. Full variable domain (missing parts from reference TRBV14 and TRBJ2-7): EAGVTQFPSHSVIEKGQTVTLRCDPISGHDNLYWYRRVMGKEIKFLLHFVKESKQDESGMPNNRFLAERTGGTYSTLKVQPAELEDSGVYFCASSQSLAGDEQYFGPGTRLTVT.